These 11 T cell receptor beta chains share one sample of origin, sequenced in a study of cytomegalovirus exposure and HLA in healthy donors. Libraries were prepared by immunoSEQ multiplex PCR; TCRdb keeps only in-frame clonotypes and omits some of them. The sample consists of about 170,000 clones, roughly 90% of them appearing once. The sample comprised PBMCs. Every receptor here comes from a woman under 30 in good health and CMV-seropositive.

The rearrangement links TRBV7-9 to TRBJ1-2; 9 nucleotides align to TRBD1. The CDR3 has 15 residues. Looked up from germline, CDR1 is SEHNR and CDR2 is FQNEAQ (reference sequence). V shed 5 bases, J shed 3 bases, and the junction held 7 bases outside the gene matches. CDR3: CASSPTGGADYGYTF. The CDR3 nucleotides read TGTGCCAGCAGCCCCACAGGGGGCGCGGACTATGGCTACACCTTC.

V usage is TRBV25-1 and J usage is TRBJ2-3; 10 positions match TRBD2. Germline-derived CDR1 and CDR2 are MGHDK and SYGVNS. CDR3 size: 16 residues. V shed 3 bases and J 2 bases; nucleotides not matched to a gene: 5. DNA of the CDR3: TGTGCCAGCAGTGAGTTACTAGCGGGAAACACAGATACGCAGTATTTT. It translates to CASSELLAGNTDTQYF.

This clone was seen repeatedly, ten times or more. The gene calls are TRBV10-3 and TRBJ1-1; a weak D match, TRBD1 (5 bases). The germline gives CDR1 ENHRY, CDR2 SYGVKD. Trimming removed 2 bases from V and 1 base from J, with 14 bases in between. This CDR3 is built from 16 residues. CDR3 nucleotides: TGTGCCATCAGTGAGCCTTTCTTTACAGGGAACACTGAAGCTTTCTTT. As protein: CAISEPFFTGNTEAFF.

The chain joins TRBV7-8 to TRBJ1-5; D uncertain. The germline CDR1 and CDR2 sequences are SGHVS and FQNEAQ. V was trimmed by 1 base and J by 4 bases, leaving 8 bases between them. CDR3 length: 14 amino acids. DNA of the CDR3: TGTGCCAGCAGCTTAGTGGCGGAAAATCAGCCCCAGCATTTT. Translation: CASSLVAENQPQHF.

CDR3: CASRTLRGNGYTF. The CDR3 nucleotides are TGCGCCAGCAGGACACTCCGAGGGAATGGCTACACCTTC. V usage is TRBV5-1 and J usage is TRBJ1-2; no reliable D call. CDR1 is SGHRS, CDR2 YFSETQ, per germline. V shed 5 bases and J shed 6 bases, with 14 bases lying between them. This CDR3 has 13 amino acids.

The chain has TRBV14 and TRBJ1-4, with unresolved D. This CDR3 contains 13 residues. The V end lost 4 bases, the J end lost 8 bases, and 11 bases lay between the germline ends. Germline CDR1 reads SGHDN; CDR2 reads FVKESK. CDR3 sequence: CASSLANEEKLFF. The CDR3 DNA reads TGTGCCAGCAGCCTAGCGAATGAGGAAAAACTGTTTTTT.

The gene calls are TRBV27 and TRBJ2-7; D might be TRBD1 (5 bases). Trimming took 6 bases from V and 3 from J, leaving 12 bases between them. Germline values: CDR1 MNHEY, CDR2 SMNVEV (reference sequence). There are 13 residues in the CDR3. This CDR3 reads CASSIGDRYEQYF. CDR3 sequence (DNA): TGTGCCAGCAGCATAGGGGATCGCTACGAGCAGTACTTC.

The chain combines TRBV5-6 with TRBJ2-3; 13 nucleotides match TRBD2. The CDR3 totals 19 residues. CDR1 and CDR2 from the germline V gene are SGHDT and YYEEEE. V was pared by 2 bases and J by 1 base, with 10 bases of the junction left unmatched. The chain's CDR3 is CASSFLLTGTSGGTDTQYF. The DNA of the CDR3 is TGTGCCAGCAGCTTTCTGTTAACCGGGACTAGCGGGGGCACAGATACGCAGTATTTT.

This chain connects TRBV27 to TRBJ2-1, with a weak D call TRBD2 (6 bases). From germline, CDR1 is MNHEY and CDR2 SMNVEV (reference sequence). This CDR3 has 13 residues. The V end was cut by 6 bases, the J end by 7 bases, with 13 bases between. The CDR3 loop reads CASRGLAGNEQFF. In nucleotides, the CDR3 is TGTGCCAGCAGGGGCTTGGCGGGGAATGAGCAGTTCTTC.

This sequence joins TRBV2 and TRBJ2-3, with 10 positions matching TRBD2. CDR1 is SNHLY and CDR2 is FYNNEI in the germline V gene. V lost 7 bases to trimming and J lost 4 bases; unmatched junction nucleotides: 5. This CDR3 is 14 amino acids long. CDR3: CASMPGLASDTQYF. The CDR3 nucleotides are TGTGCCAGCATGCCGGGACTAGCGTCAGATACGCAGTATTTT. The full variable domain, its missing parts supplied by reference TRBV2 and TRBJ2-3, is EPEVTQTPSHQVTQMGQEVILRCVPISNHLYFYWYRQILGQKVEFLVSFYNNEISEKSEIFDDQFSVERPDGSNFTLKIRSTKLEDSAMYFCASMPGLASDTQYFGPGTRLTVL.

The V gene is TRBV6-6, the J gene TRBJ2-5; 7 bases are a match to TRBD1. The germline V gene encodes CDR1 MNHNY and CDR2 SVGAGI (reference sequence). The CDR3 totals 14 residues. Trimming took 6 bases from V and 2 from J; bases not matched to a gene: 6. Written as DNA, the CDR3 is TGTGCCAGCAGGGTAGACAGGGTACAAGAGACCCAGTACTTC. This codes for CASRVDRVQETQYF.